The rows below give T cell receptor beta chains drawn from one sample of a study of OX40 agonist ivuxolimab in advanced cancers. Measured with immunoSEQ multiplex PCR; TCRdb has only the in-frame clones, and not every one. The sample yields 56,000 or so clones, roughly 82% seen once. The source material was CD4+ or CD8+ T cells sorted from blood, sampled in a trial of the OX40 agonist ivuxolimab. Receptors originate from an adult with an advanced solid tumor such as melanoma, head and neck, liver or kidney cancer. The CDR3 runs from the conserved cysteine through the conserved F or W. D genes are given only for firm matches. Rows may omit the clone size; those that give it use once, few, many or a size class.

V gene	clone size	D gene	J gene	CDR3 protein	CDR3 DNA
TRBV6-6	NA	TRBD1	TRBJ1-4	CASRGPGQGEEKLFF	TGTGCCAGCAGAGGGCCGGGACAGGGGGAAGAAAAACTGTTTTTT
TRBV7-3	NA	NA	TRBJ2-5	CASSLKVGRGETQYF	TGTGCCAGCAGCTTAAAGGTAGGCAGGGGAGAGACCCAGTACTTC
TRBV28	NA	TRBD2	TRBJ2-3	CASSGGTSGGSLADTQYF	TGTGCCAGCAGTGGAGGGACTAGCGGGGGCTCACTCGCAGATACGCAGTATTTT
TRBV4-1	NA	NA	TRBJ1-1	CASSPMGWTEAFF	TGCGCCAGCAGCCCGATGGGGTGGACTGAAGCTTTCTTT
TRBV18	NA	TRBD2	TRBJ2-7	CASSPLAGGTYEQYF	TGTGCCAGCTCACCTTTAGCGGGGGGAACCTACGAGCAGTACTTC
TRBV9	NA	NA	TRBJ2-1	CASSGAPYNEQFF	TGTGCCAGCAGCGGGGCCCCATACAATGAGCAGTTCTTC
TRBV19	NA	TRBD1	TRBJ1-1	CASSLDPGGRYEAFF	TGTGCCAGTAGCCTCGATCCAGGGGGTCGATATGAAGCTTTCTTT
TRBV11-2	NA	NA	TRBJ2-5	CASRDRKGQETQYF	TGTGCCAGCAGGGACAGAAAAGGTCAAGAGACCCAGTACTTC
TRBV5-1	NA	TRBD2	TRBJ2-5	CASSLTSGGETQYF	TGCGCCAGCAGTCTGACTAGCGGGGGGGAGACCCAGTACTTC
TRBV11-1	once	NA	TRBJ2-1	CASSLSDSYNEQFF	TGTGCCAGCAGCTTAAGTGATTCGTACAATGAGCAGTTCTTC
TRBV5-1	NA	TRBD1	TRBJ2-5	CASITGTGGETQYF	TGCGCCAGCATAACCGGGACAGGGGGAGAGACCCAGTACTTC
TRBV7-3	NA	NA	TRBJ2-1	CASSSWTGRAYNEQFF	TGTGCCAGCAGCTCCTGGACCGGAAGAGCCTACAATGAGCAGTTCTTC
TRBV14	NA	NA	TRBJ2-7	CASSQAGLRREQYF	TGTGCCAGCAGCCAAGCGGGTCTTAGAAGGGAGCAGTACTTC
TRBV30	NA	NA	TRBJ2-3	CAWSVLGARTSTDTQYF	TGTGCCTGGAGTGTACTGGGAGCCCGAACTAGCACAGATACGCAGTATTTT
TRBV28	NA	NA	TRBJ2-7	CASGSYTPYEQYF	TGTGCCAGCGGGTCATACACCCCCTACGAGCAGTACTTC
TRBV21-1	few	NA	TRBJ2-2	CASSLTRSLAGELFF	TGTGCCAGCAGCCTTACTAGGTCCCTAGCCGGGGAGCTGTTTTTT
TRBV27	NA	TRBD1	TRBJ2-1	CASSLHRGGEQFF	TGTGCCAGCAGTTTACACAGGGGCGGTGAGCAGTTCTTC
TRBV6-6	once	TRBD1	TRBJ1-5	CASRTGGDQPQHF	TGTGCCAGCAGGACAGGGGGGGATCAGCCCCAGCATTTT
TRBV28	NA	TRBD1	TRBJ1-1	CASRWGGQTAEAFF	TGTGCCAGCAGGTGGGGGGGACAGACGGCTGAAGCTTTCTTT
TRBV28	NA	NA	TRBJ1-2	CASSSSTRRGYTF	TGTGCCAGCAGTTCATCGACGCGGCGTGGCTACACCTTC
TRBV6-5	NA	NA	TRBJ1-5	CASRSGYWQPQHF	TGTGCCAGTCGCTCAGGGTATTGGCAGCCCCAGCATTTT
TRBV28	NA	TRBD1	TRBJ2-7	CASLPAGQGAYEQYF	TGTGCCAGCCTCCCAGCGGGACAGGGGGCATACGAGCAGTACTTC
TRBV7-7	few	NA	TRBJ2-1	CASSVRTGNEQFF	TGTGCTAGCAGCGTTCGAACGGGGAATGAGCAGTTCTTC
TRBV28	NA	NA	TRBJ2-1	CASSPGRSSYNEQFF	TGTGCCAGCAGTCCGGGACGGAGCTCCTACAATGAGCAGTTCTTC
TRBV9	NA	TRBD2	TRBJ2-5	CASSVAPATSGGGDQYF	TGTGCCAGCAGCGTAGCTCCGGCGACTAGCGGGGGGGGCGACCAGTACTTC
TRBV7-9	NA	NA	TRBJ2-3	CASSIASDTQYF	TGTGCCAGCAGTATCGCGTCAGATACGCAGTATTTT
TRBV4-3	NA	NA	TRBJ2-1	CASSRYNEQFF	TGCGCCAGCAGCCGTTACAATGAGCAGTTCTTC
TRBV21-1	NA	NA	TRBJ2-1	CASSKELAGGPSHNEQFF	TGTGCCAGCAGCAAAGAACTAGCGGGGGGGCCGTCCCACAATGAGCAGTTCTTC
TRBV5-1	NA	NA	TRBJ1-4	CASTSLGADNEKLFF	TGCGCCAGCACCTCACTCGGGGCGGATAATGAAAAACTGTTTTTT
TRBV6-1	NA	TRBD1	TRBJ2-7	CASNTGQGPGDEQYF	TGTGCCAGTAACACCGGACAGGGCCCAGGGGACGAGCAGTACTTC
TRBV4-1	NA	NA	TRBJ2-7	CASSQFLGLISSYEQYF	TGCGCCAGCAGCCAATTTCTCGGATTAATTAGCTCCTACGAGCAGTACTTC